The T cell receptor (beta chain) under discussion was sequenced for a study of CD4 T cell repertoires in COVID-19. This clone was seen once. Its antigen is still unknown. Deletions cut 4 bases from V and 0 bases from J, with 10 bases between. The CDR3 is 14 residues long. Germline CDR1 is SGHRS and CDR2 is YFSETQ. Overall study results and limits: Between about 6 and 28% of SARS-CoV-2 clonotypes also appeared in SARS-CoV and/or HKU1 spike cultures. Suggested intraclonal diversification: top SARS-CoV-2-reactive clonotypes appeared in two or three memory subsets.

This table comes from immunoSEQ multiplex PCR, and its TCRdb copy is limited to in-frame clones, with some not included. The sample carries some 80,000 clones, about 80% recorded once. These memory T cells were uncultured and sequenced directly after ex vivo isolation. The chain employs TRBV5-1 and TRBJ1-1; perhaps TRBD1 as D (6 bases). The sequences come from CD4+ T cells from peripheral blood, collected after recovery from COVID-19. This TCR was sampled from a human donor who had COVID-19. The CDR3 DNA reads as TGCGCCAGCAGCAGACAGGATGTGAACACTGAAGCTTTCTTT. Protein sequence: CASSRQDVNTEAFF.